This T cell receptor (beta chain) was sequenced for a study of T cells in Graves' hyperthyroidism and ophthalmopathy. The germline CDR1 and CDR2 sequences are MNHEY and SVGAGI. This CDR3 has 15 residues. V lost 8 bases and J 1 base, leaving 18 bases between the germline ends. RNA transcripts served as the template for amplifying TCR beta CDR3 regions. HTBI primers drove first-round RT-PCR of the TCR CDR3. TCRdb re-called the multiplex PCR reads with MiXCR, one entry per CDR3 protein. The sample records around 760,000 distinct CDR3 sequences, roughly 32% being singletons. For this clonotype: Its antigen is not identified.

The study's findings and limits: The blood repertoire included most of the expanded thyroid clonotypes above 0.001.

Absence of ophthalmopathy progression within 18 months defined stable Graves' hyperthyroidism. Diagnoses used clinical symptoms, serum thyroxine and TRAb, thyroid ultrasound and orbital computed tomography. This clonotype was sampled from a woman in her thirties or forties with Graves' hyperthyroidism. The V gene is TRBV6-5, the J gene TRBJ2-7; possibly TRBD1 or TRBD2 for D (6 bases each). Sequencing input: blood. The CDR3 sequence: CASLGGQGGSYEQYF. In DNA form, the CDR3 reads TGTGCCAGCCTTGGGGGGCAGGGTGGTTCCTACGAGCAGTACTTC.